One T cell receptor (beta chain) is described in this entry. No antigen is known for it. This sample is part of a study of shared clonotypes between healthy human individuals. Study-wide background: The cohort had a couple of women and a few men, ages 18 to 49.

Study conclusions and caveats: Limited genetic and exposure-history diversity came from having few donors.

Authors' data handling: In the immunoSEQ data, sequences were junction-only and lacked quality scores, so filtering differed. Method: immunoSEQ multiplex PCR; TCRdb's copy keeps in-frame clones and lacks some. D and trimming were read from the DNA, whereas the V and J calls and clone size are those reported in that table. Among around 2,000,000 clones listed, about 93% were seen once. Naive CD8 cells lacked CD45RO, underwent positive selection for CCR7 and left out terminally differentiated effector memory CD45RA+ cells. Sequencing was carried out using naive CD8+ T cells from PBMCs. The receptor was isolated from a man between 18 and 29 years old in good health. Some clones in this sample may be carry-over from other donors' samples.

The CDR3 sequence: CASSLDPRDTEAFF. CDR3 DNA sequence: TGCGCCAGCAGCTTGGACCCAAGGGACACTGAAGCTTTCTTT. V and J are TRBV5-1 and TRBJ1-1; D call uncertain. Trimming pared 0 bases from V and 3 bases from J, leaving 9 bases between. This CDR3 region has 14 residues. CDR1 is SGHRS and CDR2 is YFSETQ in the germline V gene.